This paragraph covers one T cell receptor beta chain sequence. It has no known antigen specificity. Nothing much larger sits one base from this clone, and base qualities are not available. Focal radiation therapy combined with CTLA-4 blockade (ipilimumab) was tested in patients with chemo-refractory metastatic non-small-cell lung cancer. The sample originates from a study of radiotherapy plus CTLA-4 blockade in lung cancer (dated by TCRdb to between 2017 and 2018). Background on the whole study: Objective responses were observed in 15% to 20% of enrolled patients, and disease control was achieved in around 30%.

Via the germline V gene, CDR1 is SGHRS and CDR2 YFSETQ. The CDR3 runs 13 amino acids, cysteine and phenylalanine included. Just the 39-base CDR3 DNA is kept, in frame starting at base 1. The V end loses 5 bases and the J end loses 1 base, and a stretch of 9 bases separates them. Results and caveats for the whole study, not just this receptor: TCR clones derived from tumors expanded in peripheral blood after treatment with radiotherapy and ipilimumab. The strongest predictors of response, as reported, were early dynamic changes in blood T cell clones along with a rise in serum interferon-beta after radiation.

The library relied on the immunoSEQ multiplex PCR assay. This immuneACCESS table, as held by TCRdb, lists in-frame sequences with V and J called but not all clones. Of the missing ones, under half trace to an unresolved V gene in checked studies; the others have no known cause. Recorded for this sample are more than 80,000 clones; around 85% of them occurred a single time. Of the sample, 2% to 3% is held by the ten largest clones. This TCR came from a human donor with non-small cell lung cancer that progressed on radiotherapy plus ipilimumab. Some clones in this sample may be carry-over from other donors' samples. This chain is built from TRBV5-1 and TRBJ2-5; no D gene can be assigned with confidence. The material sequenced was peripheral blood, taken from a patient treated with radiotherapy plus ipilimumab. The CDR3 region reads CASRVTVQETQYF. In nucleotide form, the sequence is TGCGCCAGCAGGGTAACAGTCCAAGAGACCCAGTACTTC.